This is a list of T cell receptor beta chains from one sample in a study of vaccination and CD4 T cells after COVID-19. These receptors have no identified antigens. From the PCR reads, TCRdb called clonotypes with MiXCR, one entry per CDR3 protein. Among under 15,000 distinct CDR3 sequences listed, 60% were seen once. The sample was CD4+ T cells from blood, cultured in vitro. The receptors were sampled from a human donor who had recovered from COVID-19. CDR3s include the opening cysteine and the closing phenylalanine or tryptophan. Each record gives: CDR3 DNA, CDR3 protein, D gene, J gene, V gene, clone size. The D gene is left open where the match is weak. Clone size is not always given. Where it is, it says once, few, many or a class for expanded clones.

TGTGCCAGTTCCGGAGAGGGGCGCCGCAATGAGCAGTTCTTC,CASSGEGRRNEQFF,.,TRBJ2-1,TRBV19,.
TGTGCCAGCAGTTTAGGGGGGAACACCGGGGAGCTGTTTTTT,CASSLGGNTGELFF,.,TRBJ2-2,TRBV28,once
TGTGCCAGCAGGCAATCTAACTATGGCTACACCTTC,CASRQSNYGYTF,.,TRBJ1-2,TRBV28,.
TGTGCCAGCAGTGACAGGGACACCGGGGAGCTGTTTTTT,CASSDRDTGELFF,.,TRBJ2-2,TRBV6-4,once
TGCAGCGTTGCTCAGGGGGGCTACGAGCAGTACTTC,CSVAQGGYEQYF,.,TRBJ2-7,TRBV29-1,.
TGCAGTGCTAGAAACGTTTGGGGACAGGGCTTATCGGGAGAAGCGCAGTATTTT,CSARNVWGQGLSGEAQYF,TRBD1,TRBJ2-3,TRBV20-1,.
TGTGCCAGCAGCTTACTGGGTGAGCCCCAGCATTTT,CASSLLGEPQHF,.,TRBJ1-5,TRBV7-9,once
TGCGCCAGCAGCTTCGTATCCTCAAGGGGCGGGGAGCTGTTTTTT,CASSFVSSRGGELFF,.,TRBJ2-2,TRBV5-1,.
TGTGCCAGCAGCTTAAGGGGGATGGGTAATGAAAAACTGTTTTTT,CASSLRGMGNEKLFF,.,TRBJ1-4,TRBV7-2,.
TGTGCCAGCAGCTGGACAGTGAACACTGAAGCTTTCTTT,CASSWTVNTEAFF,.,TRBJ1-1,TRBV11-2,.
TGTGCCAGCACACGTGGGTTATACGACGGTCAGCCCCAGCATTTT,CASTRGLYDGQPQHF,.,TRBJ1-5,TRBV7-2,few
TGCAGTGCTAGAGATCCCGGTGAGACTATCAATCAGCCCCAGCATTTT,CSARDPGETINQPQHF,.,TRBJ1-5,TRBV20-1,few
TGTGCCAGCAGTGTGGGTAAGGGCTCTGGGGCCAACGTCCTGACTTTC,CASSVGKGSGANVLTF,.,TRBJ2-6,TRBV2,.
TGTGCCAGCAGTTTATCGGGGAGGAATAGCAATCAGCCCCAGCATTTT,CASSLSGRNSNQPQHF,.,TRBJ1-5,TRBV27,.
TGCAGTGCTCCTAGCGGGAGCAATGAGCAGTTCTTC,CSAPSGSNEQFF,TRBD2,TRBJ2-1,TRBV20-1,few
TGTGCCAGCAGCCCCCTGAAACTAGCGGGGCAAACAGGGGATACGCAGTATTTT,CASSPLKLAGQTGDTQYF,TRBD2,TRBJ2-3,TRBV7-2,.
TGTGCCAGCAGCCGAGGGACAGCCCTATCGCAGCCCCAGCATTTT,CASSRGTALSQPQHF,TRBD1,TRBJ1-5,TRBV9,.
TGTGCCAGTAAGACTAGCGGGAGCTCCTACGAGCAGTACTTC,CASKTSGSSYEQYF,TRBD2,TRBJ2-7,TRBV19,once